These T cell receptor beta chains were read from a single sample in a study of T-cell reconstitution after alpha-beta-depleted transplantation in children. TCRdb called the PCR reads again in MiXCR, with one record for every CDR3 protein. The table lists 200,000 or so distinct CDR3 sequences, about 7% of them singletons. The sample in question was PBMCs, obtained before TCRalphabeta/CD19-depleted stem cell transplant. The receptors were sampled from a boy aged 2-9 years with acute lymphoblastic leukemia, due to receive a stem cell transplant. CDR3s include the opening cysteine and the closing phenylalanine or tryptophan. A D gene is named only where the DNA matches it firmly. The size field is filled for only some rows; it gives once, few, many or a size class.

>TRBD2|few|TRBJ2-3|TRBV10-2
CASSDYYRLAGGETDTQYF
TGCGCCAGCAGTGACTATTATCGCCTGGCGGGAGGAGAAACAGATACGCAGTATTTT
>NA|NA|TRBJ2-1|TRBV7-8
CASSLDPGLQFF
TGTGCCAGCAGCTTAGATCCCGGATTACAGTTCTTC
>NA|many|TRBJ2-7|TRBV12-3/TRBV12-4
CASSLKGPTEQYF
TGTGCCAGCAGTTTAAAAGGACCAACCGAGCAGTACTTC
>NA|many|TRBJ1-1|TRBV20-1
CSARDSKGYLNTEAFF
TGCAGTGCTAGAGACTCTAAAGGGTATCTGAACACTGAAGCTTTCTTT
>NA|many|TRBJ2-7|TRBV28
CASTRNVAPTYEQYF
TGTGCCAGCACCCGTAACGTAGCGCCCACCTACGAGCAGTACTTC
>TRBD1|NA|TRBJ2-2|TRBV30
CAQGTGGVNTGELFF
TGTGCCCAAGGGACAGGGGGCGTCAACACCGGGGAGCTGTTTTTT
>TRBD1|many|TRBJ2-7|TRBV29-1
CSVSDRGGYEQYF
TGCAGCGTTTCGGACAGGGGAGGCTACGAGCAGTACTTC
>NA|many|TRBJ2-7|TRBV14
CASSQVNEQYF
TGTGCCAGCAGCCAAGTCAATGAGCAGTACTTC
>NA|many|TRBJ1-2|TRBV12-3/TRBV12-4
CASSPRGRGYGYTF
TGTGCCAGCAGTCCCCGGGGGCGAGGCTATGGCTACACCTTC
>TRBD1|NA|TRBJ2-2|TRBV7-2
CASSGPTGGGGELFF
TGTGCCAGCAGCGGACCCACAGGGGGCGGCGGGGAGCTGTTTTTT
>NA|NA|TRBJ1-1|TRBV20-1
CSAREDGRRDTEAFF
TGCAGTGCTAGAGAGGACGGCAGAAGAGACACTGAAGCTTTCTTT
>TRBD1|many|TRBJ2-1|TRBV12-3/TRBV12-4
CASSARQGARGEQFF
TGTGCCAGCAGTGCCCGACAGGGGGCCAGGGGTGAGCAGTTCTTC
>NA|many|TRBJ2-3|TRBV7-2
CASRSLRGGTTDTQYF
TGTGCCAGCAGGTCTCTTAGGGGGGGGACGACAGATACGCAGTATTTT
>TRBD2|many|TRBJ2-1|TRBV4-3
CASSQRGGHNEQFF
TGCGCCAGCAGCCAGCGGGGGGGGCACAATGAGCAGTTCTTC
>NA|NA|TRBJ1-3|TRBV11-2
CASSFNSLAGNTIYF
TGTGCCAGCAGCTTTAACAGCCTGGCTGGAAACACCATATATTTT
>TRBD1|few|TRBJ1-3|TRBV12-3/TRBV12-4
CASSFMRGPGNTIYF
TGTGCCAGCAGTTTCATGAGGGGGCCTGGAAACACCATATATTTT
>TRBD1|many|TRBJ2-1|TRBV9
CASSSGTGGSYNEQFF
TGTGCCAGCAGCTCTGGGACAGGCGGCTCCTACAATGAGCAGTTCTTC
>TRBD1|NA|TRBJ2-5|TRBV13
CASSNRGGAQETQYF
TGTGCCAGCAGCAACCGAGGGGGCGCTCAAGAGACCCAGTACTTC
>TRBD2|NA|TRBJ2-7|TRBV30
CAWSGTSGRVEQYF
TGTGCCTGGAGTGGCACTAGCGGGAGAGTCGAGCAGTACTTC
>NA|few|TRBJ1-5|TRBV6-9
CASSYSPALDSQPQHF
TGTGCCAGCAGTTATTCACCAGCTCTGGACAGTCAGCCCCAGCATTTT
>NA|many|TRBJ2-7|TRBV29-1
CSARHSYEQYF
TGCAGCGCTAGACATTCCTACGAGCAGTACTTC
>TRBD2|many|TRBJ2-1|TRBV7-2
CASSLAGGGNNDEQFF
TGTGCCAGCAGCTTAGCTGGGGGAGGGAACAACGATGAGCAGTTCTTC
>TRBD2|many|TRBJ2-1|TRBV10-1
CASSVGFQREGAEQFF
TGCGCCAGCAGTGTGGGGTTTCAGCGGGAGGGTGCTGAGCAGTTCTTC
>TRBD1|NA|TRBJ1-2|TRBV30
CAWSPPSQGAGGYTF
TGTGCCTGGAGCCCTCCTTCCCAGGGGGCTGGAGGCTACACCTTC
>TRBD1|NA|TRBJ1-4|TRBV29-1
CSVYRDRGRKLFF
TGCAGCGTTTACCGGGACAGGGGGCGAAAACTGTTTTTT
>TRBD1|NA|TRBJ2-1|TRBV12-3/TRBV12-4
CTSSPSGQGFFSSYNEQFF
TGTACCAGCAGTCCCTCGGGACAGGGTTTTTTCTCCTCCTACAATGAGCAGTTCTTC
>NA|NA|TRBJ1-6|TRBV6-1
CASSEETSSVSYNSPLHF
TGTGCCAGCAGTGAAGAGACTTCCTCGGTCTCCTATAATTCACCCCTCCACTTT
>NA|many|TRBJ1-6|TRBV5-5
CASSLVETVNSPLHF
TGTGCCAGCAGCTTGGTCGAGACAGTCAATTCACCCCTCCACTTT
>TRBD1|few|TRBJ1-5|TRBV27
CASSWTGHSNQPQHF
TGTGCCAGCAGTTGGACAGGACATAGCAATCAGCCCCAGCATTTT
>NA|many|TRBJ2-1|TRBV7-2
CASSLWSGADEQFF
TGTGCCAGCAGCTTATGGTCGGGGGCCGATGAGCAGTTCTTC
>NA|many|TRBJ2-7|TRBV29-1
CSVAPGGTYEQYF
TGCAGCGTTGCCCCCGGAGGAACCTACGAGCAGTACTTC
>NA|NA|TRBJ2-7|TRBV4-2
CASSPVPVYEQYF
TGTGCCAGCAGCCCCGTTCCCGTCTACGAGCAGTACTTC
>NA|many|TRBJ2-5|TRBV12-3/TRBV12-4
CASSSAPLGETQYF
TGTGCCAGCAGTTCTGCCCCCCTAGGAGAGACCCAGTACTTC
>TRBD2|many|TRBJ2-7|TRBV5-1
CASSLGTSGRAADEQYF
TGCGCCAGCAGCTTAGGGACTAGCGGGAGGGCCGCGGATGAGCAGTACTTC
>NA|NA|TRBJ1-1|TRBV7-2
CASSLALGLSEAFF
TGTGCCAGCAGCTTAGCGCTAGGGCTATCTGAAGCTTTCTTT
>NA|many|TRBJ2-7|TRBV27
CASSFTGWNEQYF
TGTGCCAGCAGTTTCACAGGTTGGAACGAGCAGTACTTC
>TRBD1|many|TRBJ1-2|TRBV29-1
CSVDRDRGLGGYTF
TGCAGCGTCGACCGGGACAGGGGGCTTGGTGGCTACACCTTC
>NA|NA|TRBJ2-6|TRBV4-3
CASSHQGSLSGANVLTF
TGCGCCAGCAGCCATCAAGGGTCCCTCTCTGGGGCCAACGTCCTGACTTTC
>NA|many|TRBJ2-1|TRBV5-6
CASSLRATRGDEQFF
TGTGCCAGCAGCTTAAGGGCGACTAGAGGCGATGAGCAGTTCTTC
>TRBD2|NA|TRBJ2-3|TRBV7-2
CASSFSGGAITDTQYF
TGTGCCAGCAGTTTCAGCGGGGGGGCGATCACAGATACGCAGTATTTT
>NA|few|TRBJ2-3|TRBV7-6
CASSPIGVSTDTQYF
TGTGCCAGCAGCCCAATAGGGGTTTCCACAGATACGCAGTATTTT